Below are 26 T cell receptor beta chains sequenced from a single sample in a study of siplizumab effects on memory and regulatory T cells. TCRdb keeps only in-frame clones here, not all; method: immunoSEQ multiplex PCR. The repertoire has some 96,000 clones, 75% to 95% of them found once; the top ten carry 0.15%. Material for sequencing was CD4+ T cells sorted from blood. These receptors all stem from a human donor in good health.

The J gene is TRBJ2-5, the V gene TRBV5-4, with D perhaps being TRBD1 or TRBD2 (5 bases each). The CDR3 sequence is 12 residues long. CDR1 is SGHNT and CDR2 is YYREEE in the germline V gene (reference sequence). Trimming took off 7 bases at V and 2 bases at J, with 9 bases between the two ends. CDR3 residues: CASGTVQETQYF. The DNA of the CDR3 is TGTGCCAGCGGGACGGTTCAAGAGACCCAGTACTTC.

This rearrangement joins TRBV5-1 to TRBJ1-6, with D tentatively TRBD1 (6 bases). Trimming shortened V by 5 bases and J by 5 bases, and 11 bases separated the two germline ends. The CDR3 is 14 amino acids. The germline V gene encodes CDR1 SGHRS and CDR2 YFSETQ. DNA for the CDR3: TGCGCCAGCAGTAGGTCAGGGGATAATTCACCCCTCCACTTT. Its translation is CASSRSGDNSPLHF.

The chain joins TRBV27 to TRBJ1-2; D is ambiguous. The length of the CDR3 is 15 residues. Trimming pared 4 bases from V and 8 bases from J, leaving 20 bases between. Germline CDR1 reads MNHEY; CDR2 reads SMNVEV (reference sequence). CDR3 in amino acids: CASSSATTTGRGYTF. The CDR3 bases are TGTGCCAGCAGTTCGGCCACAACTACCGGACGGGGCTACACCTTC.

CDR3 nucleotides: TGTGCCAGCGGATCCCTTGTACAGGGAACCGGGGCCAACGTCCTGACTTTC. Translation gives CASGSLVQGTGANVLTF. The V and J genes are TRBV28 and TRBJ2-6; maybe TRBD1 (6 bases). CDR3 length: 17 amino acids. Germline V gene data show CDR1 as MDHEN and CDR2 as SYDVKM. V lost 8 bases and J 4 bases, leaving 21 bases between the germline ends. The complete variable domain, with remaining parts taken from reference TRBV28 and TRBJ2-6, reads DVKVTQSSRYLVKRTGEKVFLECVQDMDHENMFWYRQDPGLGLRLIYFSYDVKMKEKGDIPEGYSVSREKKERFSLILESASTNQTSMYLCASGSLVQGTGANVLTFGAGSRLTVL.

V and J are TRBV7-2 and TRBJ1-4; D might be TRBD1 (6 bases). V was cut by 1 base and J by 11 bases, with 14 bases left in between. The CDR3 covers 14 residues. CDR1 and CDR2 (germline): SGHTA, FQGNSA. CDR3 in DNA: TGTGCCAGCAGCTTAGGGACAGCCTTTGGCAAACTGTTTTTT. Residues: CASSLGTAFGKLFF.

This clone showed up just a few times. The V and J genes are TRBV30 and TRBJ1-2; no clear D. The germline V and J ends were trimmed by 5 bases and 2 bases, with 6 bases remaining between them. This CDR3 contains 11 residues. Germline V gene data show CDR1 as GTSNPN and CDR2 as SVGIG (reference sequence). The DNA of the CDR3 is TGTGCCTGGGGCAGGAACTATGGCTACACCTTC. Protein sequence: CAWGRNYGYTF.

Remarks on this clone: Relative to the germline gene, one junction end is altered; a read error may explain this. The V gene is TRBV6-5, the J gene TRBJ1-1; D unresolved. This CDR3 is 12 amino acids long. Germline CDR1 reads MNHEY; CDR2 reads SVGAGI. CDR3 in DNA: TGTGCCAGCAGTAACTCCCTCTGGGTCCCTTTCTTT. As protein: CASSNSLWVPFF.

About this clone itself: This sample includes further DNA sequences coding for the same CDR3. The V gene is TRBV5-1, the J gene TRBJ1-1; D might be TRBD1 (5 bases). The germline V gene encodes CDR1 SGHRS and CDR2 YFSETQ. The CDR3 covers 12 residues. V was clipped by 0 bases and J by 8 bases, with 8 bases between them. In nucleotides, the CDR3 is TGCGCCAGCAGCTTGGTGCAGGGAGAAGCTTTCTTT. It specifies CASSLVQGEAFF. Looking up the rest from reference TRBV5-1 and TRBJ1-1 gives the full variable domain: KAGVTQTPRYLIKTRGQQVTLSCSPISGHRSVSWYQQTPGQGLQFLFEYFSETQRNKGNFPGRFSGRQFSNSRSEMNVSTLELGDSALYLCASSLVQGEAFFGQGTRLTVV.

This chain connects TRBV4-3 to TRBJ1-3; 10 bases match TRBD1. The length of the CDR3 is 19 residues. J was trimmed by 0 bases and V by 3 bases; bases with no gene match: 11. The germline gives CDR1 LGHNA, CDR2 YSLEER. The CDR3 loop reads CASSHITGTGATSGNTIYF. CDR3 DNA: TGCGCCAGCAGCCATATAACCGGGACAGGGGCTACCTCTGGAAACACCATATATTTT.

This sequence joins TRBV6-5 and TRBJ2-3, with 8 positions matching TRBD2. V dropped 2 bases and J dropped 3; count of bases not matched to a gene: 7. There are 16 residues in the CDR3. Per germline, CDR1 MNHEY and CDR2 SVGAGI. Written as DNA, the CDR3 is TGTGCCAGCAGTTACCGGGCGGCTAGCGGGACAGATACGCAGTATTTT. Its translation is CASSYRAASGTDTQYF.

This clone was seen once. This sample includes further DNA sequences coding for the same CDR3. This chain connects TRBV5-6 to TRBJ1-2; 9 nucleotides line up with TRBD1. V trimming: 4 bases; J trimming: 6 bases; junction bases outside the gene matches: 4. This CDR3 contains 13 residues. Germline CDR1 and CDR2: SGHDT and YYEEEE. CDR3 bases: TGTGCCAGCAGCCCGACAGGGGGGAATGGCTACACCTTC. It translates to CASSPTGGNGYTF.

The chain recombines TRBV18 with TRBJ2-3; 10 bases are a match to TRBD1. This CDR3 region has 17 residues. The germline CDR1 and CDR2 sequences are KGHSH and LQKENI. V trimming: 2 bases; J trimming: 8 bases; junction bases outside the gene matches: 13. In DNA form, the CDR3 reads TGTGCCAGCTCACCAGCCGCGGGACAGGGGAGCACCGGTACGCAGTATTTT. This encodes CASSPAAGQGSTGTQYF.

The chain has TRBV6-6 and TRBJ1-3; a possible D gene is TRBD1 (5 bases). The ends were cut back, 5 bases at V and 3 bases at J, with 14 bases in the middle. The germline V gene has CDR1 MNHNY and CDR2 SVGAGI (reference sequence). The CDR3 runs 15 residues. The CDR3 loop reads CASSPPRAGGNTIYF. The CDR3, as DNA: TGTGCCAGCAGTCCCCCCAGGGCAGGTGGAAACACCATATATTTT.

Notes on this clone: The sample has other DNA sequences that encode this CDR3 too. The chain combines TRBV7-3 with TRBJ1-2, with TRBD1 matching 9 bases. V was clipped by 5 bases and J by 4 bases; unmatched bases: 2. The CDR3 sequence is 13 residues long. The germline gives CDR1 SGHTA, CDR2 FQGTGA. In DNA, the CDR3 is TGTGCCAGCAGCCCGGGACAGGGCTATGGCTACACCTTC. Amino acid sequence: CASSPGQGYGYTF.

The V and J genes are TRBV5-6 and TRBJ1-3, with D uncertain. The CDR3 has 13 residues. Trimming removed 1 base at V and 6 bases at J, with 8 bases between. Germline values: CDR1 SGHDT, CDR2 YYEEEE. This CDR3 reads CASSLRQQNTIYF. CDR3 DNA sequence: TGTGCCAGCAGCTTGCGTCAGCAAAACACCATATATTTT.

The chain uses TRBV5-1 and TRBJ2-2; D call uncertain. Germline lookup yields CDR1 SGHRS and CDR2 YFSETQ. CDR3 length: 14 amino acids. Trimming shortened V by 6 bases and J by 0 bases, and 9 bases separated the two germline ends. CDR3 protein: CASNLQTNTGELFF. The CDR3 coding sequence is TGCGCCAGCAATCTACAGACGAACACCGGGGAGCTGTTTTTT.

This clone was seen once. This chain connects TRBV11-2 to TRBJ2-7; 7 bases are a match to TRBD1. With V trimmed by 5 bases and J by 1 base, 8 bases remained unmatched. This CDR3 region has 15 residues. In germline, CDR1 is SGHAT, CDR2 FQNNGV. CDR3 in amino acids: CASSPRGQLSYEQYF. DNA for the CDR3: TGTGCCAGCAGCCCCCGGGGACAGCTGTCCTACGAGCAGTACTTC. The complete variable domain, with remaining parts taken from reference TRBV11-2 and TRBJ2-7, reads EAGVAQSPRYKIIEKRQSVAFWCNPISGHATLYWYQQILGQGPKLLIQFQNNGVVDDSQLPKDRFSAERLKGVDSTLKIQPAKLEDSAVYLCASSPRGQLSYEQYFGPGTRLTVT.

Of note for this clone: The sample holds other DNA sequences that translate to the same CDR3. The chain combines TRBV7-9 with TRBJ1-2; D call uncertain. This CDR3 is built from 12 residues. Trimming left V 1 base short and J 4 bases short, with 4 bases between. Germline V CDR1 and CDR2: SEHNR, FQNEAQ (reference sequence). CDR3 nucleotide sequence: TGTGCCAGCAGCTTAGATGGCTATGGCTACACCTTC. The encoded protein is CASSLDGYGYTF. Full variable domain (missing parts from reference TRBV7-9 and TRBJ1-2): DTGVSQNPRHKITKRGQNVTFRCDPISEHNRLYWYRQTLGQGPEFLTYFQNEAQLEKSRLLSDRFSAERPKGSFSTLEIQRTEQGDSAMYLCASSLDGYGYTFGSGTRLTVV.

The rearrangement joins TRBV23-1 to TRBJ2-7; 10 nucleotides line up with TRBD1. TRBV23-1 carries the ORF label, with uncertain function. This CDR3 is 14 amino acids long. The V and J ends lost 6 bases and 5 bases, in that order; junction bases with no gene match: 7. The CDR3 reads CASSAGQGCHEQYF. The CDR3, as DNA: TGCGCCAGCAGCGCGGGACAGGGGTGCCACGAGCAGTACTTC.

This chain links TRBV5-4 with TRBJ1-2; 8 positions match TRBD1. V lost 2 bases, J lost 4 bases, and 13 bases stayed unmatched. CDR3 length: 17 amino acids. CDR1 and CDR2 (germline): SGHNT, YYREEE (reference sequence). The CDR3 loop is CASSFSGGAGLSYGYTF. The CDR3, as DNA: TGTGCCAGCAGCTTTTCAGGGGGCGCCGGGCTGAGCTATGGCTACACCTTC.

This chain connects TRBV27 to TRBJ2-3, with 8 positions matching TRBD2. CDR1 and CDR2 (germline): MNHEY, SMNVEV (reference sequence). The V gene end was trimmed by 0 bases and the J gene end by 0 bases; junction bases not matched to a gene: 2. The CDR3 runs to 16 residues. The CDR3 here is CASSLSAGASTDTQYF. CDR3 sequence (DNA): TGTGCCAGCAGTTTATCAGCGGGGGCTAGCACAGATACGCAGTATTTT.

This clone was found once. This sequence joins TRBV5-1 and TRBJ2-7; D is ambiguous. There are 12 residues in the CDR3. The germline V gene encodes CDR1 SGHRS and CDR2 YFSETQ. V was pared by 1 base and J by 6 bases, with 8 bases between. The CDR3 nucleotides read TGCGCCAGCAGCTTGAAGGGTAGCGAGCAGTACTTC. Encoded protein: CASSLKGSEQYF.

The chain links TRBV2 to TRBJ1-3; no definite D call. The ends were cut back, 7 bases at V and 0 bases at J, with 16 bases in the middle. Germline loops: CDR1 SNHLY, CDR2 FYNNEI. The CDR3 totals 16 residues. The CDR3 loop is CASTYADPRSGNTIYF. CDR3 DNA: TGTGCCAGCACCTACGCCGATCCCCGCTCTGGAAACACCATATATTTT.

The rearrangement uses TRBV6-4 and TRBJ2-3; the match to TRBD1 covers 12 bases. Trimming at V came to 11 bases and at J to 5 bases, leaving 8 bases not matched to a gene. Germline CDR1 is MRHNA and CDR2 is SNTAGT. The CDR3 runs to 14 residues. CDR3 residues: CAVQGQGAEDTQYF. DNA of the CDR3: TGTGCCGTACAGGGACAGGGGGCTGAAGATACGCAGTATTTT.

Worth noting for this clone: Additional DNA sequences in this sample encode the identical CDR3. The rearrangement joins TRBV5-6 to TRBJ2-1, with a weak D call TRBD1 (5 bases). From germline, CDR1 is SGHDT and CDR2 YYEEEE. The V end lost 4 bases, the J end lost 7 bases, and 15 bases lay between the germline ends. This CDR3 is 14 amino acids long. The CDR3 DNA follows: TGTGCCAGCAGCGGAGTGGGGCAGCATAATGAGCAGTTCTTC. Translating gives CASSGVGQHNEQFF.

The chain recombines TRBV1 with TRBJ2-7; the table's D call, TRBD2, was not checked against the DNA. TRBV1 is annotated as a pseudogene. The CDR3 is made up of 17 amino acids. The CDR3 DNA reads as TGCACCAGCAGCAAAGGGAGAAAGCGGGCGATTCCCTACGAGCAGTACTTC. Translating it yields CTSSKGRKRAIPYEQYF.